The T cell receptor (beta chain) described here comes from a study of blood T cell repertoires in COVID-19. Study background: In each case, the material was cDNA or gDNA derived from T cells, B-cell-depleted T cells, or PBMCs.

Turning to this clone: Additional DNA sequences in this sample encode the identical CDR3.

Per the original data handling: Amplification of reference gene primers provided the estimated nucleated cell counts. Sequenced by immunoSEQ multiplex PCR; TCRdb stores in-frame clones only, minus some. The DNA was the basis for D and trimming; V, J and clone size are from that table. The data contain around 310,000 clones, nearly 90% of them singletons. With 3 bases removed from V and 6 bases from J, the gap between germline ends came to 9 bases. The CDR3 totals 14 residues. Germline lookup yields CDR1 SNHLY and CDR2 FYNNEI. Sequencing used peripheral blood. The chain carries TRBV2 and TRBJ1-6; a weak D match, TRBD1 (5 bases). The origin of this receptor is a woman in her thirties or forties with COVID-19, enrolled during active disease. This chain's CDR3 is CASSEARVNSPLHF. DNA of the CDR3: TGTGCCAGCAGTGAGGCCAGGGTTAATTCACCCCTCCACTTT. The whole variable domain, remainder taken from reference TRBV2 and TRBJ1-6, is EPEVTQTPSHQVTQMGQEVILRCVPISNHLYFYWYRQILGQKVEFLVSFYNNEISEKSEIFDDQFSVERPDGSNFTLKIRSTKLEDSAMYFCASSEARVNSPLHFGNGTRLTVT.